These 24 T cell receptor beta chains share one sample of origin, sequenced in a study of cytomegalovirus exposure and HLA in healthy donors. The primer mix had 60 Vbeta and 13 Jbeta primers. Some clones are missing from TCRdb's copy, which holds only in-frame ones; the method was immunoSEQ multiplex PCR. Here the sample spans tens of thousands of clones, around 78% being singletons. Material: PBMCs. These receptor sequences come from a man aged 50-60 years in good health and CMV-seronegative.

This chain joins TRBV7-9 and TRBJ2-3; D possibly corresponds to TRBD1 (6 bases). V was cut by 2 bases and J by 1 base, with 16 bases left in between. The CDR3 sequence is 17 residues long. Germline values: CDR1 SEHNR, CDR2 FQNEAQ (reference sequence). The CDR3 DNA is TGTGCCAGCAGCTTATCACCTTCAGGGGTGGGCACAGATACGCAGTATTTT. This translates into CASSLSPSGVGTDTQYF.

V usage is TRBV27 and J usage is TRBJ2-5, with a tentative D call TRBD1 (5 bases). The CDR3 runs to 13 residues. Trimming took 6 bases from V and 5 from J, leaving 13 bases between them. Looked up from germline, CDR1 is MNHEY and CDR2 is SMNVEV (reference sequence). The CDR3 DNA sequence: TGTGCCAGCAGCCTCAGGGTCGGGGAGACCCAGTACTTC. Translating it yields CASSLRVGETQYF.

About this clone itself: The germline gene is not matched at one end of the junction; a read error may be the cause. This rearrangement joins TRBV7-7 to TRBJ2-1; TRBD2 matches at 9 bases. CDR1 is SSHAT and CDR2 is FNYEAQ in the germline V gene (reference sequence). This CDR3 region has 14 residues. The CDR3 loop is CASSLTSGYNEQFF. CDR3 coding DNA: TGTGCTAGCAGCTTAACTAGCGGGTACAATGAGCAGTTCTTC.

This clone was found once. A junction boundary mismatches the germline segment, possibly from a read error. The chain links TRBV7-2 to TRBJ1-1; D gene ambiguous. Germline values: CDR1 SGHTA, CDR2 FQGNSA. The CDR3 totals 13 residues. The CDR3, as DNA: TGTGCCAGCAGCTCTCAAGTCCGAGGGCCGGAGATCTTT. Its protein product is CASSSQVRGPEIF.

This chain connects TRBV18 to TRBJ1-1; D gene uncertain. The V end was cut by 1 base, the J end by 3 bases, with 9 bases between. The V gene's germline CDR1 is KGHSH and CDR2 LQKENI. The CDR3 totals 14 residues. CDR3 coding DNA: TGTGCCAGCTCACCACAGGGAGAATACACTGAAGCTTTCTTT. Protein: CASSPQGEYTEAFF.

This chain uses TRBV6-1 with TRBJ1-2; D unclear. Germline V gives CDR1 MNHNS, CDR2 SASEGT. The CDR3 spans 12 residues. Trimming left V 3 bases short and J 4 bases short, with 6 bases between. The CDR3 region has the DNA TGTGCCAGCAGTGACAGACTCTATGGCTACACCTTC. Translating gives CASSDRLYGYTF.

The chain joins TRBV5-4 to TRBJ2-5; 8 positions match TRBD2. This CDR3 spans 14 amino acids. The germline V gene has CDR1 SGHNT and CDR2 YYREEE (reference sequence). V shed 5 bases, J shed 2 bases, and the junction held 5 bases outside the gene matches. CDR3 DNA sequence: TGTGCCAGCAGATTCGGGGGGGGACAAGAGACCCAGTACTTC. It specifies CASRFGGGQETQYF. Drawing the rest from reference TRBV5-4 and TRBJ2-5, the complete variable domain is ETGVTQSPTHLIKTRGQQVTLRCSSQSGHNTVSWYQQALGQGPQFIFQYYREEENGRGNFPPRFSGLQFPNYSSELNVNALELDDSALYLCASRFGGGQETQYFGPGTRLLVL.

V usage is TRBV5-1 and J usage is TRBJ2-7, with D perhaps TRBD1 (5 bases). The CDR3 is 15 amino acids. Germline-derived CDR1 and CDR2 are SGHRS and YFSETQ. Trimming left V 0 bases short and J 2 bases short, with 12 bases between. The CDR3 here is CASSLGGPSPYEQYF. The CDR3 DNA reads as TGCGCCAGCAGCTTGGGGGGCCCTTCCCCCTACGAGCAGTACTTC.

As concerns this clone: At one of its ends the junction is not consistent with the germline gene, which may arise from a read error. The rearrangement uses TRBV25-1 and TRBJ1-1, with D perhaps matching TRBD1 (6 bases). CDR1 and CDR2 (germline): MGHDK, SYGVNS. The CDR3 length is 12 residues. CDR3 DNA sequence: TGTGCCAGCAGTGGCTATACGACAGGCCGCTGGTTT. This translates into CASSGYTTGRWF. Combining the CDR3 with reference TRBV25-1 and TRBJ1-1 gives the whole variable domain EADIYQTPRYLVIGTGKKITLECSQTMGHDKMYWYQQDPGMELHLIHYSYGVNSTEKGDLSSESTVSRIRTEHFPLTLESARPSHTSQYLCASSGYTTGRWFGQGTRLTVV.

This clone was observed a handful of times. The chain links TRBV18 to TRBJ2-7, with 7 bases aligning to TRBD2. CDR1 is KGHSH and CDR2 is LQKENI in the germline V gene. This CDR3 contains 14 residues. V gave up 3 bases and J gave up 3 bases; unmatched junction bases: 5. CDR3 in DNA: TGTGCCAGCTCACCGGGCGGGGGTGGCTACGAGCAGTACTTC. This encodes CASSPGGGGYEQYF.

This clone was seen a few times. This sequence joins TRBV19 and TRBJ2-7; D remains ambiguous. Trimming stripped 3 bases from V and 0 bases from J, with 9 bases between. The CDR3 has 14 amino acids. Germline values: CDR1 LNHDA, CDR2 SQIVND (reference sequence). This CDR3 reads CASSITTASYEQYF. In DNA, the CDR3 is TGTGCCAGTAGTATTACTACGGCCTCCTACGAGCAGTACTTC.

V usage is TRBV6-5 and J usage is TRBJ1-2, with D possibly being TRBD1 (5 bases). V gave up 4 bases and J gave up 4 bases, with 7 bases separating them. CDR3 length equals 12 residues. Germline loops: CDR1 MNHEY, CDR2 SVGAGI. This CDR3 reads CASSSGSYGYTF. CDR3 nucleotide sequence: TGTGCCAGCAGTTCAGGGTCCTATGGCTACACCTTC.

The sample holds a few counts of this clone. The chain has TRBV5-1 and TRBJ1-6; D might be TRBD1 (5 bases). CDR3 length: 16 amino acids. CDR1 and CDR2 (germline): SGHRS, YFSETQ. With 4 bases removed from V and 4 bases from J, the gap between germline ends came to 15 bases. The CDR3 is CASSADRSAYNSPLHF. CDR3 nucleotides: TGCGCCAGCAGCGCCGACAGAAGTGCGTATAATTCACCCCTCCACTTT. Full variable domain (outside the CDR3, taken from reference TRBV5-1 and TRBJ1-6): KAGVTQTPRYLIKTRGQQVTLSCSPISGHRSVSWYQQTPGQGLQFLFEYFSETQRNKGNFPGRFSGRQFSNSRSEMNVSTLELGDSALYLCASSADRSAYNSPLHFGNGTRLTVT.

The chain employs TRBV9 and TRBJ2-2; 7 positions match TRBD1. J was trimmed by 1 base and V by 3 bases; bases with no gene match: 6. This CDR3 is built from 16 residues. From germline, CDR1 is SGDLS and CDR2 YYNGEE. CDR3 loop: CASSAVGQVNTGELFF. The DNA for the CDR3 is TGTGCCAGCAGCGCAGTCGGACAGGTGAACACCGGGGAGCTGTTTTTT.

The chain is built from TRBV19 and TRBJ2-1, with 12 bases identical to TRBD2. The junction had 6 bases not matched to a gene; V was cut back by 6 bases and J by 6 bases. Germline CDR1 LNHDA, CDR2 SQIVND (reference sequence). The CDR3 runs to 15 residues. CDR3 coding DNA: TGTGCCAGTAGGGTACTAGCGGGGGGCATCAATGAGCAGTTCTTC. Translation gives CASRVLAGGINEQFF.

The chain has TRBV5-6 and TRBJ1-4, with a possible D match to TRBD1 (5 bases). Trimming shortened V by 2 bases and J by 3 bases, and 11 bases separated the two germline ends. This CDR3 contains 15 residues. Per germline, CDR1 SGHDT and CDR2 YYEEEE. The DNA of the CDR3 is TGTGCCAGCAGCTTCAGACAGCCATCTAATGAAAAACTGTTTTTT. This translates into CASSFRQPSNEKLFF.

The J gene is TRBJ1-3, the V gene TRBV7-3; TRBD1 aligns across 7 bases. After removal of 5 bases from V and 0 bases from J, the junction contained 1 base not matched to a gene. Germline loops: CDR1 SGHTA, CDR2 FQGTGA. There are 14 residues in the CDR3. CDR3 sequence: CASSRDSSGNTIYF. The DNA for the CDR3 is TGTGCCAGCAGCCGGGACAGCTCTGGAAACACCATATATTTT.

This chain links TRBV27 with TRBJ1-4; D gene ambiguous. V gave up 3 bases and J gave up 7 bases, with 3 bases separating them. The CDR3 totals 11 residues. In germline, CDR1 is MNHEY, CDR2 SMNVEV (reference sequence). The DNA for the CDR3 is TGTGCCAGCAGTTTCGGTGAAAAACTGTTTTTT. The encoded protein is CASSFGEKLFF.

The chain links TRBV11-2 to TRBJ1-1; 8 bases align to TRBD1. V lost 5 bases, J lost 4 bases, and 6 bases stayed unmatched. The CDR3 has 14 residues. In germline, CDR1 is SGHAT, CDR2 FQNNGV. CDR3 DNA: TGTGCCAGCAGCCCGCAGGGGGCTGTCACTGAAGCTTTCTTT. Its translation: CASSPQGAVTEAFF.

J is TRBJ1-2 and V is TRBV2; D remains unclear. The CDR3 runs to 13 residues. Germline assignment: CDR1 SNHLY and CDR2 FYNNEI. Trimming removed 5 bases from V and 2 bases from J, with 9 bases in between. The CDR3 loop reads CASSLAPNYGYTF. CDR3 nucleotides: TGTGCCAGCAGTTTAGCACCCAACTATGGCTACACCTTC.

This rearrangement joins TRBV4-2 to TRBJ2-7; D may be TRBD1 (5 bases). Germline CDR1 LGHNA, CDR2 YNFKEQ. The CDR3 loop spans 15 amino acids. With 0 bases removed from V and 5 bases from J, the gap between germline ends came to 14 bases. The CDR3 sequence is CASSQESGIRNEQYF. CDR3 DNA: TGTGCCAGCAGCCAAGAATCAGGGATAAGGAACGAGCAGTACTTC.

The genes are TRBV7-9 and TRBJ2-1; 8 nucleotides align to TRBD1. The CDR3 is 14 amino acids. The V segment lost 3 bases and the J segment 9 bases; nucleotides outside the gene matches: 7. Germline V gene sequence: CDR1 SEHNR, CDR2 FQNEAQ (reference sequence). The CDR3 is CASSFSGTGSEQFF. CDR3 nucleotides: TGTGCCAGCAGCTTTTCCGGGACAGGAAGTGAGCAGTTCTTC.

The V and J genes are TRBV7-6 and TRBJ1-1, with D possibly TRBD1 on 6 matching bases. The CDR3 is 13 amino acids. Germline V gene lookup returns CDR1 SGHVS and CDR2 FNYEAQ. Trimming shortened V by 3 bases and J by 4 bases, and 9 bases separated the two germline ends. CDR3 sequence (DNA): TGTGCCAGCAGCTTCGGCAGGGGCACTGAAGCTTTCTTT. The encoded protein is CASSFGRGTEAFF.

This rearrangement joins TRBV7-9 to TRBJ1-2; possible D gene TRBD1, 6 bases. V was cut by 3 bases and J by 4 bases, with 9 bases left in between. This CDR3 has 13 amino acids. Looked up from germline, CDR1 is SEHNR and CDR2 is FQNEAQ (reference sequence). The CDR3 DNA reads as TGTGCCAGCAGCTTGGACAGACTCTATGGCTACACCTTC. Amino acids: CASSLDRLYGYTF.